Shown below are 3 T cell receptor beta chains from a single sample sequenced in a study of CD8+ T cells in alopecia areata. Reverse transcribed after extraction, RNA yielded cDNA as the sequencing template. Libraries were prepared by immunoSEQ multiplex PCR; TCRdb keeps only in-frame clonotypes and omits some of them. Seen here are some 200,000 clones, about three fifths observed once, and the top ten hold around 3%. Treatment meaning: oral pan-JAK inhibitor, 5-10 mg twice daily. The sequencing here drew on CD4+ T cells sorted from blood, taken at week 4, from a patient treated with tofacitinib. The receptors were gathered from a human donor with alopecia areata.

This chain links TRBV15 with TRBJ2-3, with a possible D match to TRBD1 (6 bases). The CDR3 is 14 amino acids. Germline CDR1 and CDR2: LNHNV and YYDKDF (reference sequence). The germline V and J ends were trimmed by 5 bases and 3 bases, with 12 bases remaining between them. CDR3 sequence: CATSPQGQTDTQYF. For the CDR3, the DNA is TGTGCCACCAGCCCCCAAGGACAGACAGATACGCAGTATTTT.

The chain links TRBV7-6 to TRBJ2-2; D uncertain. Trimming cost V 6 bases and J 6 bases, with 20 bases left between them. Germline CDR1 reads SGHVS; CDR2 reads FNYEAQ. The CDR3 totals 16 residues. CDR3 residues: CASSPMTARPPGELFF. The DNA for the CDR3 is TGTGCCAGCAGTCCCATGACCGCCCGACCCCCCGGGGAGCTGTTTTTT.

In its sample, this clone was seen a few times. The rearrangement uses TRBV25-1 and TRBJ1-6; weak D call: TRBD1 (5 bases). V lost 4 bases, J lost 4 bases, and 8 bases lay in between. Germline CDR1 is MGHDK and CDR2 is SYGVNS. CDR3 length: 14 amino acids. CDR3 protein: CASSVAGYNSPLHF. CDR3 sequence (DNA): TGTGCCAGCAGTGTGGCAGGGTATAATTCACCCCTCCACTTT. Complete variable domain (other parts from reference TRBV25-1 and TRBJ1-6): EADIYQTPRYLVIGTGKKITLECSQTMGHDKMYWYQQDPGMELHLIHYSYGVNSTEKGDLSSESTVSRIRTEHFPLTLESARPSHTSQYLCASSVAGYNSPLHFGNGTRLTVT.